Below are 16 T cell receptor beta chains sequenced from a single sample in a study of beta chain features in type 1 diabetes (dated by TCRdb to 2016 to 2019). The library was made by the immunoSEQ multiplex PCR assay. The entire isolated RNA was reverse transcribed using the High Capacity cDNA Reverse Transcription Kit, and thus expressed TCRB transcripts were sequenced. TCRdb's version of the immuneACCESS table is confined to in-frame rearrangements and falls short of the full clone set. An unresolved V gene accounts for under half of the shortfall where checked; the remainder is of unknown origin. A total of 450,000 to 550,000 clones appear in this sample, 30% of them only once. More than 0.055% of the sample comes from the top ten. Sequencing was done on a sample of naive CD4+ T cells from blood. Taken with the paper, the label for cell subset or site translates to: true naive CD4+ T cells. These receptors came from a man aged 18 to 35 in good health.

This clone was counted a single time. The V and J genes are TRBV29-1 and TRBJ1-2; the D gene is possibly TRBD1 (5 bases). Germline CDR1 is SQVTM and CDR2 is ANQGSEA. V lost 0 bases and J 6 bases, leaving 17 bases between the germline ends. CDR3 length equals 15 residues. The CDR3 DNA follows: TGCAGCGTTGAAGAAAGGGGTCAGGTTTTAAATGGCTACACCTTC. Translation gives CSVEERGQVLNGYTF.

The chain is built from TRBV7-2 and TRBJ2-7; 7 bases align to TRBD2. CDR1 SGHTA and CDR2 FQGNSA come from the germline V gene. V gave up 5 bases and J gave up 4 bases; unmatched junction bases: 17. The CDR3 has 17 residues. CDR3 coding DNA: TGTGCCAGCAGCGGAGAGGTACGGGTCGGGAGGACGTACGAGCAGTACTTC. Translating gives CASSGEVRVGRTYEQYF.

This chain connects TRBV28 to TRBJ2-7; TRBD1 aligns across 7 bases. CDR3 length equals 14 residues. Germline assignment: CDR1 MDHEN and CDR2 SYDVKM. The J segment lost 0 bases and the V segment lost 5 bases, leaving 4 bases of the junction unmatched. CDR3 sequence reads: CASSPGQTSYEQYF. CDR3 DNA: TGTGCCAGCAGTCCGGGACAGACCTCCTACGAGCAGTACTTC.

The chain links TRBV10-3 to TRBJ2-3, with D uncertain. The V gene's germline CDR1 is ENHRY and CDR2 SYGVKD. The V end was cut by 4 bases, the J end by 0 bases, with 20 bases between. CDR3 size: 18 residues. The CDR3 DNA sequence: TGTGCCATCAGTGTCCCAGCAGCCATGTCACCTAGCACAGATACGCAGTATTTT. Amino acids: CAISVPAAMSPSTDTQYF.

The chain is built from TRBV25-1 and TRBJ2-5; TRBD2 matches 11 bases. The CDR3 totals 14 residues. With V trimmed by 7 bases and J by 5 bases, 6 bases remained unmatched. CDR1 and CDR2 from the germline V gene are MGHDK and SYGVNS. The CDR3, as DNA: TGTGCCAGCACTCTACTAGCGGGAGACGAGACCCAGTACTTC. It encodes CASTLLAGDETQYF.

The V gene is TRBV5-1, the J gene TRBJ2-1; D unclear. The CDR3 length is 14 residues. CDR1 is SGHRS, CDR2 YFSETQ, per germline. Trimming removed 3 bases at V and 5 bases at J, with 12 bases between. CDR3 protein: CASSWAGRDNEQFF. The DNA of the CDR3 is TGCGCCAGCAGCTGGGCTGGACGGGACAATGAGCAGTTCTTC.

The CDR3 reads CASSPDSTNYGYTF. The CDR3 bases are TGTGCCAGCTCACCAGACAGCACTAACTATGGCTACACCTTC. This sequence joins TRBV18 and TRBJ1-2; a possible D gene is TRBD1 (5 bases). CDR3 length equals 14 residues. The V gene's germline CDR1 is KGHSH and CDR2 LQKENI. The V and J ends lost 2 bases and 0 bases respectively, with 7 bases between them.

The chain has TRBV9 and TRBJ1-4, with D tentatively TRBD1 (5 bases). The germline gives CDR1 SGDLS, CDR2 YYNGEE. Trimming cost V 0 bases and J 7 bases, with 10 bases left between them. This CDR3 region has 14 residues. The CDR3: CASSVARGGEKLFF. CDR3 coding DNA: TGTGCCAGCAGCGTAGCACGGGGCGGTGAAAAACTGTTTTTT.

This clone was counted only a few times. The chain links TRBV14 to TRBJ2-2; tentative D call: TRBD2 (6 bases). Trimming stripped 1 base from V and 6 bases from J, with 12 bases between. The germline V gene has CDR1 SGHDN and CDR2 FVKESK. The CDR3 covers 15 residues. CDR3 amino acids: CASSQVSGSAGELFF. The CDR3 nucleotides read TGTGCCAGCAGCCAAGTCAGCGGGTCCGCCGGGGAGCTGTTTTTT.

V is TRBV9 and J is TRBJ2-7, with D perhaps TRBD2 (5 bases). Trimming took 3 bases from V and 1 from J, leaving 11 bases between them. The CDR3 runs 14 residues. Germline V gene sequence: CDR1 SGDLS, CDR2 YYNGEE. The CDR3 sequence is CASSAEGLSYEQYF. The CDR3 DNA reads TGTGCCAGCAGCGCCGAAGGACTGTCCTACGAGCAGTACTTC.

This clone occurred a few times. The chain uses TRBV7-2 and TRBJ1-2; D is possibly TRBD1 (6 bases). Trimming shortened V by 1 base and J by 8 bases, and 11 bases separated the two germline ends. Germline V gene sequence: CDR1 SGHTA, CDR2 FQGNSA. This CDR3 is 13 amino acids long. The CDR3 region is CASSLVAGAGYTF. The CDR3 coding sequence is TGTGCCAGCAGCTTAGTAGCAGGGGCCGGCTACACCTTC.

This chain uses TRBV10-3 with TRBJ2-5; TRBD2 might be the D (5 bases). The germline V gene has CDR1 ENHRY and CDR2 SYGVKD. The CDR3 loop spans 14 amino acids. Between the trimmed V and J ends, which lost 1 base and 2 bases, there was a span of 8 bases. The CDR3 protein is CAISEFSGQETQYF. CDR3 DNA: TGTGCCATCAGTGAGTTTTCGGGACAAGAGACCCAGTACTTC.

This clone came up a few times. For the CDR3, the DNA is TGTGCCAGCCGCCCGACAGGTAGCTCCTACGAGCAGTACTTC. Protein: CASRPTGSSYEQYF. The chain has TRBV7-9 and TRBJ2-7; a possible D gene is TRBD1 (6 bases). V lost 8 bases and J 0 bases, leaving 14 bases between the germline ends. The CDR3 spans 14 residues. CDR1 and CDR2 from the germline V gene are SEHNR and FQNEAQ (reference sequence).

This rearrangement joins TRBV29-1 to TRBJ1-4; TRBD1 matches 8 bases. V gave up 0 bases and J gave up 8 bases; unmatched junction bases: 2. CDR3 length: 13 residues. CDR1 is SQVTM, CDR2 ANQGSEA, per germline. CDR3 residues: CSVEEDRAEKLFF. The CDR3, as DNA: TGCAGCGTTGAAGAGGACAGGGCAGAAAAACTGTTTTTT. Full variable domain (outside the CDR3, taken from reference TRBV29-1 and TRBJ1-4): SAVISQKPSRDICQRGTSLTIQCQVDSQVTMMFWYRQQPGQSLTLIATANQGSEATYESGFVIDKFPISRPNLTFSTLTVSNMSPEDSSIYLCSVEEDRAEKLFFGSGTQLSVL.

As to this clone: The same CDR3 arises from other DNA sequences in this sample as well. The CDR3 DNA is TGTGCCAGCAGTGAACAGGGGCTAAACACTGAAGCTTTCTTT. Residues: CASSEQGLNTEAFF. The rearrangement joins TRBV6-1 to TRBJ1-1; D is possibly TRBD1 (6 bases). Germline CDR1 reads MNHNS; CDR2 reads SASEGT. The CDR3 length is 14 residues. Trimming cost V 2 bases and J 2 bases, with 9 bases left between them.

The V call is TRBV7-8, the J call TRBJ2-5; 14 nucleotides match TRBD2. CDR3 length equals 19 residues. Germline V gives CDR1 SGHVS, CDR2 FQNEAQ. Trimming cost V 4 bases and J 5 bases; bases outside gene matches: 15. In nucleotides, the CDR3 is TGTGCCAGCAGCTGGGGACAGCCGACTAGCGGGAGGGCCGGGGAGACCCAGTACTTC. Protein product: CASSWGQPTSGRAGETQYF.